The T cell receptor beta chain described here comes from a study of T cell changes during pregnancy in multiple sclerosis. The trim removed 4 bases at V and 2 bases at J, leaving 10 bases unmatched. The CDR3 spans 16 residues. Germline values: CDR1 SGHRS, CDR2 YFSETQ. Repertoires were generated with immunoSEQ multiplex PCR, while TCRdb's copy carries only in-frame clones and drops some. Of roughly 70,000 clones in the sample, about 91% were seen once. This clone was recorded only once. The sequenced sample was peripheral blood, obtained in the first trimester of pregnancy. The sequence was obtained from a female donor with multiple sclerosis, enrolled in a pregnancy study. The genes are TRBV5-1 and TRBJ2-7; TRBD2 aligns across 9 bases. DNA of the CDR3: TGCGCCAGCAGCCCGGACCCTAGCGGGGTAACCTACGAGCAGTACTTC. Translated, it gives CASSPDPSGVTYEQYF.